Following are 3 T cell receptor beta chains from one sample sequenced in a study of blood T cell repertoires in COVID-19. Sequenced by immunoSEQ multiplex PCR; TCRdb stores in-frame clones only, minus some. Here the sample spans roughly 110,000 clones, 90% to 95% being singletons. The sequencing input was peripheral blood. These receptors all come from a woman aged 25 to 39 with acute or convalescent COVID-19.

V usage is TRBV18 and J usage is TRBJ1-1; the D is unclear. Germline loops: CDR1 KGHSH, CDR2 LQKENI. Between the trimmed V and J ends, which lost 0 bases and 1 base, there was a span of 9 bases. The CDR3 is made up of 15 amino acids. CDR3 coding DNA: TGTGCCAGCTCACCACCGATAGACACGAACACTGAAGCTTTCTTT. This codes for CASSPPIDTNTEAFF.

The chain couples TRBV19 to TRBJ2-1, with 9 bases aligning to TRBD2. Trimming cost V 5 bases and J 8 bases; bases outside gene matches: 10. This CDR3 contains 15 residues. Looked up from germline, CDR1 is LNHDA and CDR2 is SQIVND (reference sequence). The CDR3 DNA is TGTGCCAGTAGTCCCGTTAGTAGCGGGGGACATGAGCAGTTCTTC. Translated, it gives CASSPVSSGGHEQFF.

This clone was seen only once. The rearrangement joins TRBV27 to TRBJ1-2; tentative D call: TRBD1 (5 bases). Germline CDR1 and CDR2: MNHEY and SMNVEV (reference sequence). V lost 6 bases and J lost 0, with 17 bases in between. The CDR3 has 16 amino acids. The CDR3 DNA reads as TGTGCCAGCAGGGACATATACAGAAACCCTAACTATGGCTACACCTTC. Protein: CASRDIYRNPNYGYTF.